These 3 T cell receptor beta chains came from one sample sequenced in a study of Ad26.COV2.S vaccination and SARS-CoV-2 variants. Noted treatment: 19 received Ad26.COV2.S at low or high dose, single or two shots; about 5 received placebo; per-sample allocation not given. Day 63 after the first injection of vaccine or placebo was the sampling time. Method: immunoSEQ multiplex PCR; TCRdb's copy keeps in-frame clones and lacks some. The sample gives about 320,000 clones, 70% to 90% of which show up once; about 2.1% is in the top ten. Material: peripheral blood, obtained in a trial of Ad26.COV2.S vaccine versus placebo. The receptors originated from a person between 18 and 59 years old who received the Ad26.COV2.S COVID-19 vaccine or a placebo.

The chain employs TRBV6-2 or TRBV6-3 and TRBJ1-2; D is unclear. CDR1 MNHEY and CDR2 SVGEGT come from the germline V gene. V was clipped by 4 bases and J by 2 bases, with 5 bases between them. This CDR3 spans 12 amino acids. The CDR3 reads CASSLDNYGYTF. The CDR3, as DNA: TGTGCCAGCAGTTTGGACAACTATGGCTACACCTTC.

The gene calls are TRBV30 and TRBJ1-5; 9 bases align to TRBD1. Trimming removed 2 bases from V and 6 bases from J; junction bases left unmatched: 8. The CDR3 covers 15 residues. The germline CDR1 and CDR2 sequences are GTSNPN and SVGIG (reference sequence). CDR3: CAWSSGQGFGQPQHF. Here the CDR3 DNA reads TGTGCCTGGAGTTCGGGACAGGGATTCGGTCAGCCCCAGCATTTT.

The rearrangement links TRBV15 to TRBJ2-7; TRBD1 agrees at 9 bases. Trimming at V came to 3 bases and at J to 4 bases, leaving 13 bases not matched to a gene. The CDR3 consists of 17 residues. CDR1 and CDR2 (germline): LNHNV, YYDKDF (reference sequence). The CDR3 bases are TGTGCCACCAGCAGCTTAATGGGGACAGGGAAGATGTACGAGCAGTACTTC. Residues: CATSSLMGTGKMYEQYF.